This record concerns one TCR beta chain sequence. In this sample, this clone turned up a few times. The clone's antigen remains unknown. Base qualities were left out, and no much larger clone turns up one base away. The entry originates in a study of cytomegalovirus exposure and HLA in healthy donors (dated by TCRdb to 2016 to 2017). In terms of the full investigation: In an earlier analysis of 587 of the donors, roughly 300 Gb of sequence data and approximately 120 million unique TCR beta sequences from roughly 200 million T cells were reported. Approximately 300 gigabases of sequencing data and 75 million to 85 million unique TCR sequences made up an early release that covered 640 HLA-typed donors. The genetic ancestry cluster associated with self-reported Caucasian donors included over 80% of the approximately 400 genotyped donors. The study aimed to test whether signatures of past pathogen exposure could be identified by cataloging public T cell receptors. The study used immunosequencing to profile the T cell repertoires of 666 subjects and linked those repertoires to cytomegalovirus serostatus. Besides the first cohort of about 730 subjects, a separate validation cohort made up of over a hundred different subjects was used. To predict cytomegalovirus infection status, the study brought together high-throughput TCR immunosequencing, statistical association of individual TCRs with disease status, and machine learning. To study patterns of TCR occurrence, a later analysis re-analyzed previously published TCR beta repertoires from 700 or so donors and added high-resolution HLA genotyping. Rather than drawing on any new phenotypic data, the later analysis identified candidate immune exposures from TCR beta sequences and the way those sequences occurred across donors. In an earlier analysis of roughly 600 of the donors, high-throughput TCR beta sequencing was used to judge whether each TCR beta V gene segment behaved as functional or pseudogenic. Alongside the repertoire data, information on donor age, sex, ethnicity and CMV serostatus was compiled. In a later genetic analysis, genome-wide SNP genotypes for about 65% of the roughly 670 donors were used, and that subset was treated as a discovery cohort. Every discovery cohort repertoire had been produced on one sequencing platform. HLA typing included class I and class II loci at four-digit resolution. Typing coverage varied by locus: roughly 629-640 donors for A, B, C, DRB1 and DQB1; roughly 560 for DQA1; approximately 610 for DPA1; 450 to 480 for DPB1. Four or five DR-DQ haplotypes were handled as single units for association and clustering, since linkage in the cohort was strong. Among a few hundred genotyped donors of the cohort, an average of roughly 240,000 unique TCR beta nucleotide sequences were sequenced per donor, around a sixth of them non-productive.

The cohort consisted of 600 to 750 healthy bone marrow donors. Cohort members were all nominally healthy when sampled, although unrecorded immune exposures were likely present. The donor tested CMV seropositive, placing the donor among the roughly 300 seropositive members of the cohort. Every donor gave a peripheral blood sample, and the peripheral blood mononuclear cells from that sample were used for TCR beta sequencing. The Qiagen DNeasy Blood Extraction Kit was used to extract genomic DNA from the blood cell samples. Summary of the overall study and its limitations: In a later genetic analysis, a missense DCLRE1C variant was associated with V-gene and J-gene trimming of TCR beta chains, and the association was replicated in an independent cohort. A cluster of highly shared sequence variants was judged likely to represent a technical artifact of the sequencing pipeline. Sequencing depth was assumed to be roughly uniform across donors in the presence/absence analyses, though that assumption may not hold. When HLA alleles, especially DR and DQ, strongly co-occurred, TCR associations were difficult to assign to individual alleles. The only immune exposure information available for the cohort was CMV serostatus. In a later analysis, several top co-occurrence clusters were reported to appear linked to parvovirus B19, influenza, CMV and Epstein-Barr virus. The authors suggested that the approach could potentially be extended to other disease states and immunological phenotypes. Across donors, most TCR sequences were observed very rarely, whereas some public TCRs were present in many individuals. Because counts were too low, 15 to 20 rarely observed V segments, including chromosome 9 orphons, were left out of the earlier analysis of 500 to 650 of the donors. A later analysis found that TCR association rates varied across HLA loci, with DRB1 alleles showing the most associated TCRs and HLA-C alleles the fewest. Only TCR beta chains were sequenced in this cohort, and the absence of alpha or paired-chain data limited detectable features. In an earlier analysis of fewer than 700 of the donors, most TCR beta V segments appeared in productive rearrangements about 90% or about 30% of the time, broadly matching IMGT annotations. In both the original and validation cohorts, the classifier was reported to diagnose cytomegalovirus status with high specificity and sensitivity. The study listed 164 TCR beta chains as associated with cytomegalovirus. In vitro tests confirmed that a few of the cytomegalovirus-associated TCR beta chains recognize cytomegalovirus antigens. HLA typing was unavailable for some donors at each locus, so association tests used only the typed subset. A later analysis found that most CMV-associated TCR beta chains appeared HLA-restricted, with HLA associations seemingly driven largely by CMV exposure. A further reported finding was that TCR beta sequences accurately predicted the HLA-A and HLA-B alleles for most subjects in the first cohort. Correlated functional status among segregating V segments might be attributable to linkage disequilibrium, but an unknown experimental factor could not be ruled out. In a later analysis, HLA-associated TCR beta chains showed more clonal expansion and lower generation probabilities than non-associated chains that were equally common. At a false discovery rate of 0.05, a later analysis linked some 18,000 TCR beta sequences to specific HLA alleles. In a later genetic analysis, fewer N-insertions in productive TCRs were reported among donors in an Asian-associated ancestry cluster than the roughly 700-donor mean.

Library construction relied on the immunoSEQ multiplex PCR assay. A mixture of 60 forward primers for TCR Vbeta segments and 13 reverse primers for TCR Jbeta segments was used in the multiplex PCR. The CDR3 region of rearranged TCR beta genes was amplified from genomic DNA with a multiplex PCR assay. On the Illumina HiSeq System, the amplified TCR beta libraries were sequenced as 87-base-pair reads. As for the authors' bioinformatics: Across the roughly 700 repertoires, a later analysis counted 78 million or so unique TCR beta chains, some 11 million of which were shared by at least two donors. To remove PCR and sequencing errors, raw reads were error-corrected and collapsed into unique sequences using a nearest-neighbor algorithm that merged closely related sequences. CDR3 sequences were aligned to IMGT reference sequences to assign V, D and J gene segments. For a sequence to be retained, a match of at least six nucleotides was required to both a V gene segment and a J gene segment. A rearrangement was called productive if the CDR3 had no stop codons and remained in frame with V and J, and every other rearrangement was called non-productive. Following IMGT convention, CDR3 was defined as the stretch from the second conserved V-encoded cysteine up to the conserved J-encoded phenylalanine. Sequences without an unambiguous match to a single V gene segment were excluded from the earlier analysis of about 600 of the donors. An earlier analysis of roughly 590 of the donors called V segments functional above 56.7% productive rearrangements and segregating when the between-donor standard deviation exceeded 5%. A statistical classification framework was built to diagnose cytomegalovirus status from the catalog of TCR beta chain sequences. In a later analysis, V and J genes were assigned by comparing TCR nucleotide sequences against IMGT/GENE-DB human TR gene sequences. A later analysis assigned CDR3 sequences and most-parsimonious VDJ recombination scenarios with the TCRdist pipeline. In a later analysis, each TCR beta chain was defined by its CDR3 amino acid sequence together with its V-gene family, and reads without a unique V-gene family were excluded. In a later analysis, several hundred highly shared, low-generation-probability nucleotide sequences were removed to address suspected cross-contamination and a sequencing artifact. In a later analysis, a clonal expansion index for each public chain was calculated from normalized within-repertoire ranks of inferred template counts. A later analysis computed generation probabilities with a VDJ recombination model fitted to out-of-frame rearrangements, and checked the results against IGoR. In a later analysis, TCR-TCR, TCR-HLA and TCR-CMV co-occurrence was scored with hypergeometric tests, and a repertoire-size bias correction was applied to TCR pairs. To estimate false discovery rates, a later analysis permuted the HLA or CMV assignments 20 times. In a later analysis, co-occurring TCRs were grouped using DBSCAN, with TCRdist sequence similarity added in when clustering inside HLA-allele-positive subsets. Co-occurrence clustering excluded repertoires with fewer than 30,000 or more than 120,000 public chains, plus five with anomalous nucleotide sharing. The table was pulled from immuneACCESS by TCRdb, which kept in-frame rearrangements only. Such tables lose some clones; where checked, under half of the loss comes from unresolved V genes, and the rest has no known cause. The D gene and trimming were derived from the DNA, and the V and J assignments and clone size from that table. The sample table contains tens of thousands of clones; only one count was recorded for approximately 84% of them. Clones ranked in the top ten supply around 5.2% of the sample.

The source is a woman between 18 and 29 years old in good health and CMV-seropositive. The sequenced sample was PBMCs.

The CDR3 corresponds to CASSVPGNTEAFF. In nucleotide form, the sequence is TGTGCCAGTAGTGTACCAGGGAACACTGAAGCTTTCTTT. The chain uses TRBV19 and TRBJ1-1, with the D gene not confidently named. Including the terminal cysteine and phenylalanine, the CDR3 comprises 13 residues. Left in the record is the CDR3 DNA by itself, 39 bases read in frame from the first base. The V and J ends are trimmed by 5 bases and 1 base, leaving 8 bases between them. Looking up the germline V gene (reference sequence) yields CDR1 LNHDA and CDR2 SQIVND.